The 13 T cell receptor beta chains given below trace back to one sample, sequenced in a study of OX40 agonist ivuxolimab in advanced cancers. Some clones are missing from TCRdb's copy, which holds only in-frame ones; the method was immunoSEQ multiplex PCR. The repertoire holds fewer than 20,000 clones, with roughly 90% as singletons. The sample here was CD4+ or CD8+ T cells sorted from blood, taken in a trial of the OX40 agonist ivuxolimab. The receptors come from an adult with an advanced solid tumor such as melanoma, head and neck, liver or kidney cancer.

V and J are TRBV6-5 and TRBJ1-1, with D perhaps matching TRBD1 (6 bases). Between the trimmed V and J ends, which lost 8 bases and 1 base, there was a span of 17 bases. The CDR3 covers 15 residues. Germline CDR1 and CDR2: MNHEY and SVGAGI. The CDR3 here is CASAGGAAKNTEAFF. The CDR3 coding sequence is TGTGCCAGCGCGGGGGGGGCAGCTAAGAACACTGAAGCTTTCTTT.

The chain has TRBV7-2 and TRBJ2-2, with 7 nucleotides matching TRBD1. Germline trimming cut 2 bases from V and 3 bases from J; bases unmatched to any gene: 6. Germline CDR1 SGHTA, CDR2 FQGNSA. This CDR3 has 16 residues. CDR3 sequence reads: CASSLYRDRYTGELFF. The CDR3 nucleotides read TGTGCCAGCAGCTTATACCGGGACAGATACACCGGGGAGCTGTTTTTT.

The CDR3 here is CASSLVAGLAEGNEQFF. CDR3 bases: TGCGCCAGCAGCTTGGTTGCGGGACTAGCGGAGGGCAATGAGCAGTTCTTC. J is TRBJ2-1 and V is TRBV5-1; 11 nucleotides line up with TRBD2. This CDR3 contains 17 residues. The trim removed 0 bases at V and 6 bases at J, leaving 8 bases unmatched. Per the germline V gene, CDR1 is SGHRS and CDR2 is YFSETQ.

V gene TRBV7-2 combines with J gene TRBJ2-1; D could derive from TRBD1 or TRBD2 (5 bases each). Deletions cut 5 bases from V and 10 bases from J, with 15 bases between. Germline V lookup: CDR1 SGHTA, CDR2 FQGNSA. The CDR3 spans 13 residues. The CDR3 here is CASSAYSGREQFF. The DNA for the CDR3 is TGTGCCAGCAGCGCGTACTCGGGGCGAGAGCAGTTCTTC.

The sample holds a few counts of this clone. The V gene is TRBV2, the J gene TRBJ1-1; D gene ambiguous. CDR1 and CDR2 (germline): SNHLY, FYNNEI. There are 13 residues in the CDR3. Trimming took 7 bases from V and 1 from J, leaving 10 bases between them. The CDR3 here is CASTRDPNTEAFF. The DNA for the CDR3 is TGTGCCAGCACGAGGGATCCGAACACTGAAGCTTTCTTT. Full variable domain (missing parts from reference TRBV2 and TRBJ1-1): EPEVTQTPSHQVTQMGQEVILRCVPISNHLYFYWYRQILGQKVEFLVSFYNNEISEKSEIFDDQFSVERPDGSNFTLKIRSTKLEDSAMYFCASTRDPNTEAFFGQGTRLTVV.

The CDR3 DNA is TGCGCCAGCAGCTTGAGGCAGGGGAGCTCCGGGGCCAACGTCCTGACTTTC. Its translation is CASSLRQGSSGANVLTF. The genes are TRBV5-1 and TRBJ2-6, with D perhaps TRBD1 (6 bases). With 1 base removed from V and 4 bases from J, the gap between germline ends came to 15 bases. Per germline, CDR1 SGHRS and CDR2 YFSETQ. This CDR3 is 17 amino acids long. The full variable domain, in which reference TRBV5-1 and TRBJ2-6 provide the parts outside the CDR3, is KAGVTQTPRYLIKTRGQQVTLSCSPISGHRSVSWYQQTPGQGLQFLFEYFSETQRNKGNFPGRFSGRQFSNSRSEMNVSTLELGDSALYLCASSLRQGSSGANVLTFGAGSRLTVL.

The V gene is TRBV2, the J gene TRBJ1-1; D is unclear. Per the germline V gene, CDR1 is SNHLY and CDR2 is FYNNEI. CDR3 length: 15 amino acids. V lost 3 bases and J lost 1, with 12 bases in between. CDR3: CASSDLLPGNTEAFF. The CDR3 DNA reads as TGTGCCAGCAGTGACCTACTTCCGGGGAACACTGAAGCTTTCTTT.

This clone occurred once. CDR3 nucleotide sequence: TGTGCCAGCAGCCCCGGTCCAGGAAAGAGCTCTGGAAACACCATATATTTT. Amino acid sequence: CASSPGPGKSSGNTIYF. The rearrangement joins TRBV13 to TRBJ1-3; D is uncertain. V gave up 5 bases and J gave up 0 bases, with 17 bases separating them. The germline V gene encodes CDR1 PRHDT and CDR2 FYEKMQ (reference sequence). The CDR3 covers 17 residues. Combining the CDR3 with reference TRBV13 and TRBJ1-3 gives the whole variable domain AAGVIQSPRHLIKEKRETATLKCYPIPRHDTVYWYQQGPGQDPQFLISFYEKMQSDKGSIPDRFSAQQFSDYHSELNMSSLELGDSALYFCASSPGPGKSSGNTIYFGEGSWLTVV.

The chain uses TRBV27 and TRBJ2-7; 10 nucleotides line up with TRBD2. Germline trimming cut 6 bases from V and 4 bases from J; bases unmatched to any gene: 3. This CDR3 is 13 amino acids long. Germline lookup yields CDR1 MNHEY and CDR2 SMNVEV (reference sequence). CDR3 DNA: TGTGCCAGCAGGGCTAGCGGGAGTTACGAGCAGTACTTC. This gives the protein CASRASGSYEQYF.

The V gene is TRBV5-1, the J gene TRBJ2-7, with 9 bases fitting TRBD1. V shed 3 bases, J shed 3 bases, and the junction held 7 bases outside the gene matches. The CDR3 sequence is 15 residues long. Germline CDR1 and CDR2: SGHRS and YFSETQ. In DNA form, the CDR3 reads TGCGCCAGCAGCTCCGGACAGGGGAAAAGCTACGAGCAGTACTTC. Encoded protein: CASSSGQGKSYEQYF.

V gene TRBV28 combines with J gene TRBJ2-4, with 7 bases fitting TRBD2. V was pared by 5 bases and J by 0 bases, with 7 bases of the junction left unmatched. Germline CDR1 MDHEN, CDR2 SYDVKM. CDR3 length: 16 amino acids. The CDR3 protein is CASSPSGNLAKNIQYF. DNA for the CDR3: TGTGCCAGCAGTCCGAGCGGGAACCTAGCCAAAAACATTCAGTACTTC.

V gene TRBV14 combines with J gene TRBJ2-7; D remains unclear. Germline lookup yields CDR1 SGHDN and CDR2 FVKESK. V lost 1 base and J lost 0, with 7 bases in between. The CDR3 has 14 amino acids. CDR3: CASSQVLGSYEQYF. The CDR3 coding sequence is TGTGCCAGCAGCCAAGTCCTGGGCTCCTACGAGCAGTACTTC.

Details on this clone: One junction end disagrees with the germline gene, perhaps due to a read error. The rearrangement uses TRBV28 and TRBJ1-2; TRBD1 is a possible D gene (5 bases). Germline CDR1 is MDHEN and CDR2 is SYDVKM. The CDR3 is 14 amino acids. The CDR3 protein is CASGLEGLDYGYTF. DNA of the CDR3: TGTGCCAGCGGTTTGGAGGGACTGGACTATGGCTACACCTTC.